What follows describes a single T cell receptor beta chain. Per the germline V gene, CDR1 is GTSNPN and CDR2 is SVGIG (reference sequence). The V and J ends lost 0 bases and 0 bases respectively, with 6 bases between them. This CDR3 spans 13 amino acids. The TCR beta CDR3 regions underwent amplification from RNA transcripts. HTBI primers primed a first-round RT-PCR, and a second-round multiplex PCR followed. MiXCR, run by TCRdb on the multiplex PCR reads, gives a single entry per CDR3 protein. In the table there are roughly 480,000 distinct CDR3 sequences, roughly an eighth of which are singletons. This sample was included in a study of Graves' ophthalmopathy and Graves' hyperthyroidism. Reliance was placed on clinical symptoms, serum thyroxine, TRAb, thyroid ultrasound and orbital computed tomography for diagnosis.

The chain combines TRBV30 with TRBJ2-7; D is unclear. The sequence was collected from a woman in her twenties or thirties with Graves' ophthalmopathy. Sequencing was done on a sample of blood. In nucleotides, the CDR3 is TGTGCCTGGAGTGTCAGCAGCTCCTACGAGCAGTACTTC. As protein: CAWSVSSSYEQYF. The variable domain in full, with the rest retrieved from reference TRBV30 and TRBJ2-7, is SQTIHQWPATLVQPVGSPLSLECTVEGTSNPNLYWYRQAAGRGLQLLFYSVGIGQISSEVPQNLSASRPQDRQFILSSKKLLLSDSGFYLCAWSVSSSYEQYFGPGTRLTVT.